The present T cell receptor (beta chain) was sequenced within a study of identifying expanded T cells in peripheral blood. Assay used: immunoSEQ multiplex PCR; TCRdb lists only in-frame clones, some missing. This table has some 99,000 clones, roughly nine tenths appearing once. CDR1 SGHNT and CDR2 YENEEA come from the germline V gene. The CDR3 loop spans 15 amino acids. The V end was cut by 3 bases, the J end by 2 bases, with 14 bases between. The sequencing input was blood. The J gene is TRBJ2-7, the V gene TRBV11-3; D not certain. This TCR was sampled from a person between 18 and 69 years old in good health. The CDR3 loop is CASSLRPGPTYEQYF. The CDR3 nucleotides read TGTGCCAGCAGCTTGCGTCCCGGTCCGACCTACGAGCAGTACTTC. Supplemented by reference TRBV11-3 and TRBJ2-7, the full variable domain reads EAGVVQSPRYKIIEKKQPVAFWCNPISGHNTLYWYLQNLGQGPELLIRYENEEAVDDSQLPKDRFSAERLKGVDSTLKIQPAELGDSAVYLCASSLRPGPTYEQYFGPGTRLTVT.